This record concerns one T cell receptor beta chain sequence. What it binds is not known. V lost 1 base, J lost 4 bases, and 4 bases stayed unmatched. The CDR3 consists of 15 residues. Germline values: CDR1 SEHNR, CDR2 FQNEAQ (reference sequence). These data are taken from a study of T-cell reconstitution after alpha-beta-depleted transplantation in children. Findings and limits, study-wide: At the one-year point after transplant, T-cell counts and TCRbeta diversity were found to come mostly from T cells that had been newly produced.

A library of TCRbeta sequences, prepared with unique molecular identifiers, was generated. TCRdb re-derived calls from the PCR reads in MiXCR, one entry per CDR3 protein. Among about 310,000 distinct CDR3 sequences listed, approximately 23% were seen once. This chain links TRBV7-9 with TRBJ2-7, with TRBD2 matching 10 bases. The source of this sequence is a male patient younger than 18 who had a stem cell transplant for acute lymphoblastic leukemia, so the T cells may come from the graft donor. Sequences were derived from PBMCs, mostly from graft donor cells, sampled 180 days after TCRalphabeta/CD19-depleted stem cell transplant. Written as DNA, the CDR3 is TGTGCCAGCAGCTTAGGAATAGCGGGAGGATACGAGCAGTACTTC. Encoded protein: CASSLGIAGGYEQYF.